The 12 T cell receptor beta chains below all came from one sample that was sequenced in a study of blood T cell repertoires in COVID-19. Some clones are missing from TCRdb's copy, which holds only in-frame ones; the method was immunoSEQ multiplex PCR. The sample records 140,000 to 150,000 clones, just over 85% being singletons. Sample: PBMCs or T cells enriched from blood (not recorded which). The source is a man aged 50-60 years who had recovered from COVID-19.

The rearrangement uses TRBV28 and TRBJ1-1; 10 bases fit TRBD1. CDR3 length: 16 residues. Per the germline V gene, CDR1 is MDHEN and CDR2 is SYDVKM. V was clipped by 6 bases and J by 2 bases; unmatched bases: 9. The CDR3 loop is CASRKWTGGINTEAFF. CDR3 coding DNA: TGTGCCAGCAGGAAATGGACAGGGGGAATTAACACTGAAGCTTTCTTT. Full variable domain (remainder filled in from reference TRBV28 and TRBJ1-1): DVKVTQSSRYLVKRTGEKVFLECVQDMDHENMFWYRQDPGLGLRLIYFSYDVKMKEKGDIPEGYSVSREKKERFSLILESASTNQTSMYLCASRKWTGGINTEAFFGQGTRLTVV.

V is TRBV28 and J is TRBJ2-2, with D uncertain. Per the germline V gene, CDR1 is MDHEN and CDR2 is SYDVKM. The CDR3 is 12 amino acids. The V and J ends lost 6 bases and 6 bases respectively, with 8 bases between them. The CDR3 reads CASRAISGELFF. CDR3 DNA sequence: TGTGCCAGCAGGGCAATCTCCGGGGAGCTGTTTTTT.

The chain carries TRBV7-2 and TRBJ2-1; tentative D call: TRBD2 (7 bases). The CDR3 totals 16 residues. Germline-derived CDR1 and CDR2 are SGHTA and FQGNSA. Trimming shortened V by 1 base and J by 4 bases, and 14 bases separated the two germline ends. CDR3 region: CASSLVAGAPYNEQFF. CDR3 nucleotide sequence: TGTGCCAGCAGCTTAGTCGCGGGGGCACCTTACAATGAGCAGTTCTTC.

V usage is TRBV6-5 and J usage is TRBJ1-4; D possibly corresponds to TRBD1 (5 bases). The CDR3 runs 16 residues. Germline CDR1 and CDR2: MNHEY and SVGAGI. The germline V and J ends were trimmed by 2 bases and 4 bases, with 14 bases remaining between them. This CDR3 is CASSYPKGQLNEKLFF. The CDR3 DNA reads as TGTGCCAGCAGTTACCCTAAGGGGCAGCTTAATGAAAAACTGTTTTTT.

The chain carries TRBV7-9 and TRBJ2-2; TRBD1 might be the D (5 bases). CDR3 length: 15 residues. V was shortened by 1 base and J by 5 bases, with 11 bases between the two germline ends. Germline assignment: CDR1 SEHNR and CDR2 FQNEAQ (reference sequence). The DNA of the CDR3 is TGTGCCAGCAGCTTAGACGCAGGGATTACCGGGGAGCTGTTTTTT. Protein sequence: CASSLDAGITGELFF.

V gene TRBV9 combines with J gene TRBJ2-3; D remains ambiguous. With 3 bases removed from V and 2 bases from J, the gap between germline ends came to 7 bases. Germline CDR1 and CDR2: SGDLS and YYNGEE. The CDR3 spans 13 residues. The CDR3 DNA reads TGTGCCAGCAGCGCACAGCTCACAGATACGCAGTATTTT. Translating it yields CASSAQLTDTQYF.

The rearrangement uses TRBV19 and TRBJ1-5; D might be TRBD1 (6 bases). The length of the CDR3 is 14 residues. The V end was cut by 3 bases, the J end by 8 bases, with 14 bases between. CDR1 and CDR2 (germline): LNHDA, SQIVND (reference sequence). The CDR3 DNA sequence: TGTGCCAGTAGTATGAATCAGGGGAAGAAGCCCCAGCATTTT. Translated: CASSMNQGKKPQHF.

This chain uses TRBV11-3 with TRBJ2-1; TRBD1 agrees at 8 bases. Germline V gives CDR1 SGHNT, CDR2 YENEEA. V lost 5 bases to trimming and J lost 5 bases; unmatched junction nucleotides: 5. The CDR3 contains 14 residues. The CDR3, as DNA: TGTGCCAGCAGCCCCCGGACAGGGAACAATGAGCAGTTCTTC. Translated, it gives CASSPRTGNNEQFF.

The chain uses TRBV2 and TRBJ2-3; TRBD2 is a possible D gene (5 bases). Trimming took 2 bases from V and 3 from J, leaving 9 bases between them. Per the germline V gene, CDR1 is SNHLY and CDR2 is FYNNEI. CDR3 size: 14 residues. CDR3 region: CASSEWESTDTQYF. CDR3 in DNA: TGTGCCAGCAGTGAATGGGAGTCTACAGATACGCAGTATTTT.

The CDR3 sequence is CATSDPRRGPGYTF. CDR3 DNA sequence: TGTGCCACCAGTGATCCCCGAAGAGGGCCCGGCTACACCTTC. The V gene is TRBV24-1, the J gene TRBJ1-2; the D is unclear. Germline lookup yields CDR1 KGHDR and CDR2 SFDVKD. The length of the CDR3 is 14 residues. V shed 3 bases and J shed 8 bases, with 15 bases lying between them.

The J gene is TRBJ1-1, the V gene TRBV5-1; tentatively, D is TRBD1 (5 bases). The CDR3 runs 14 residues. Germline CDR1 reads SGHRS; CDR2 reads YFSETQ. V was trimmed by 1 base and J by 5 bases, leaving 12 bases between them. This CDR3 reads CASSLYTGGTEAFF. CDR3 DNA sequence: TGCGCCAGCAGCTTGTATACGGGGGGAACTGAAGCTTTCTTT.

V and J are TRBV30 and TRBJ2-1; 11 nucleotides agree with TRBD2. Looked up from germline, CDR1 is GTSNPN and CDR2 is SVGIG (reference sequence). The CDR3 consists of 15 residues. Trimming cost V 0 bases and J 6 bases; bases outside gene matches: 4. The CDR3 nucleotides are TGTGCCTGGAGTGTAGGTCTAGCGGGAGGCAATGAGCAGTTCTTC. Protein sequence: CAWSVGLAGGNEQFF. The full variable domain, in which reference TRBV30 and TRBJ2-1 provide the parts outside the CDR3, is SQTIHQWPATLVQPVGSPLSLECTVEGTSNPNLYWYRQAAGRGLQLLFYSVGIGQISSEVPQNLSASRPQDRQFILSSKKLLLSDSGFYLCAWSVGLAGGNEQFFGPGTRLTVL.